This T cell receptor beta chain was recorded in a study of spatial heterogeneity in lung cancer. Findings and limits, study-wide: One measure, the expanded intratumoral alpha and beta TCR count, tracked tumor mutation counts.

This CDR3 is built from 15 residues. V lost 5 bases to trimming and J lost 1 base; unmatched junction nucleotides: 7. CDR1 is MDHEN, CDR2 SYDVKM, per germline. At least ten counts were recorded for this clonotype. Its antigen is currently unknown. TCRdb ran MiXCR on the 5' RACE reads and lists one entry per CDR3 protein. Found here are around 11,000 distinct CDR3 sequences, 7.9% of them singletons; the top ten hold roughly 22%. The sample's time point: sample taken at primary tumor resection. This TCR derives from a female donor with early-stage non-small cell lung cancer. The starting material was lung tumor tissue, obtained at surgery. The rearrangement uses TRBV28 and TRBJ1-1; TRBD1 matches at 7 bases. CDR3 in amino acids: CASSRWGQTNTEAFF. CDR3 DNA sequence: TGTGCCAGCAGTCGGTGGGGACAGACGAACACTGAAGCTTTCTTT.